These T cell receptor beta chains were read from a single sample in a study of cytomegalovirus exposure and HLA in healthy donors. Profiling relied on immunoSEQ multiplex PCR, and the TCRdb table lists in-frame clones only, not all of them. The data contain roughly 130,000 clones, 8.5% to 10% of them singletons. The source material was PBMCs. The receptors were sampled from a man aged 40-50 years in good health and CMV-seronegative. Each CDR3 is given with its conserved first and last residue. Fields, in order: D gene, V gene, clone size, J gene, CDR3 protein, CDR3 DNA. D genes are given only for firm matches. For some rows the clone size is stated as once, few or many, or as a class when expanded; others skip it.

d_gene: TRBD1; v_gene: TRBV7-2; abundance: -; j_gene: TRBJ1-5; CDR3aa: CASSLDRYQPQHF; CDR3nt: TGTGCCAGCAGTTTGGACAGGTATCAGCCCCAGCATTTT
d_gene: TRBD1; v_gene: TRBV27; abundance: -; j_gene: TRBJ1-6; CDR3aa: CASSFGTESDSLHF; CDR3nt: TGTGCCAGCAGTTTCGGGACAGAGAGTGACTCGCTCCACTTT
d_gene: -; v_gene: TRBV6-5; abundance: -; j_gene: TRBJ1-5; CDR3aa: CATSPYSNQPQHF; CDR3nt: TGTGCCACCAGTCCCTATAGCAATCAGCCCCAGCATTTT
d_gene: TRBD2; v_gene: TRBV4-1; abundance: few; j_gene: TRBJ2-3; CDR3aa: CASSQDPLAGGPTDTQYF; CDR3nt: TGCGCCAGCAGCCAAGATCCCTTAGCGGGGGGCCCCACAGATACGCAGTATTTT
d_gene: TRBD1; v_gene: TRBV7-3; abundance: -; j_gene: TRBJ2-7; CDR3aa: CASSSQGQSNEQYF; CDR3nt: TGTGCCAGCAGCTCCCAGGGACAGAGCAACGAGCAGTACTTC
d_gene: TRBD2; v_gene: TRBV27; abundance: -; j_gene: TRBJ2-3; CDR3aa: CASRGLAGTDTQYF; CDR3nt: TGTGCCAGCAGGGGACTAGCGGGCACAGATACGCAGTATTTT
d_gene: -; v_gene: TRBV9; abundance: few; j_gene: TRBJ2-3; CDR3aa: CASSVGTVSSTDTQYF; CDR3nt: TGTGCCAGCAGCGTAGGGACTGTCTCTAGCACAGATACGCAGTATTTT
d_gene: TRBD2; v_gene: TRBV9; abundance: few; j_gene: TRBJ2-2; CDR3aa: CASSVAFVSGGTNTGELFF; CDR3nt: TGTGCCAGCAGCGTAGCCTTCGTTAGCGGGGGGACGAACACCGGGGAGCTGTTTTTT
d_gene: TRBD2; v_gene: TRBV6-5; abundance: -; j_gene: TRBJ2-2; CDR3aa: CASSYSRGFGELFF; CDR3nt: TGTGCCAGCAGTTACTCGCGGGGGTTCGGGGAGCTGTTTTTT
d_gene: TRBD2; v_gene: TRBV28; abundance: -; j_gene: TRBJ2-1; CDR3aa: CASSWGGTSVSEQFF; CDR3nt: TGTGCCAGCAGTTGGGGCGGGACTAGCGTCAGTGAGCAGTTCTTC
d_gene: TRBD2; v_gene: TRBV30; abundance: few; j_gene: TRBJ2-7; CDR3aa: CAWRLAGIDEQYF; CDR3nt: TGTGCCTGGAGGCTAGCGGGAATCGACGAGCAGTACTTC
d_gene: -; v_gene: TRBV5-6; abundance: -; j_gene: TRBJ2-7; CDR3aa: CASSLRLRDEQYF; CDR3nt: TGTGCCAGCAGCTTGCGACTACGGGACGAGCAGTACTTC
d_gene: -; v_gene: TRBV6-5; abundance: -; j_gene: TRBJ2-7; CDR3aa: CASRGYQGSPYEQYF; CDR3nt: TGTGCCAGCAGGGGGTATCAGGGTTCCCCCTACGAGCAGTACTTC
d_gene: -; v_gene: TRBV11-2; abundance: -; j_gene: TRBJ1-2; CDR3aa: CASSLDGNYGYTF; CDR3nt: TGTGCCAGCAGCTTAGATGGCAACTATGGCTACACCTTC
d_gene: TRBD1; v_gene: TRBV15; abundance: few; j_gene: TRBJ1-5; CDR3aa: CATSIKLAAGGVQPQHF; CDR3nt: TGTGCCACCAGCATCAAGCTAGCGGCAGGGGGCGTTCAGCCCCAGCATTTT
d_gene: TRBD1; v_gene: TRBV27; abundance: -; j_gene: TRBJ1-5; CDR3aa: CASSPDRAYQPQHF; CDR3nt: TGTGCCAGCAGTCCGGACAGGGCCTATCAGCCCCAGCATTTT
d_gene: -; v_gene: TRBV6-6; abundance: -; j_gene: TRBJ1-5; CDR3aa: CASSYSGQPQHF; CDR3nt: TGTGCCAGCAGTTACTCGGGCCAGCCCCAGCATTTT
d_gene: -; v_gene: TRBV6-1; abundance: -; j_gene: TRBJ2-7; CDR3aa: CASSEPGVGYEQYF; CDR3nt: TGTGCCAGCAGTGAACCGGGGGTCGGTTACGAGCAGTACTTC
d_gene: TRBD1; v_gene: TRBV11-3; abundance: few; j_gene: TRBJ2-5; CDR3aa: CASSFDREETQYF; CDR3nt: TGTGCCAGCAGCTTCGACAGGGAGGAGACCCAGTACTTC
d_gene: -; v_gene: TRBV19; abundance: few; j_gene: TRBJ1-5; CDR3aa: CASSIRRGSNQPQHF; CDR3nt: TGTGCCAGTAGTATAAGGAGGGGTAGCAATCAGCCCCAGCATTTT
d_gene: -; v_gene: TRBV19; abundance: few; j_gene: TRBJ2-7; CDR3aa: CASMRGYEQYF; CDR3nt: TGTGCCAGTATGCGGGGCTACGAGCAGTACTTC
d_gene: TRBD1; v_gene: TRBV4-3; abundance: -; j_gene: TRBJ2-1; CDR3aa: CASSFRQGSPYNEQFF; CDR3nt: TGCGCCAGCAGCTTCAGACAGGGAAGCCCCTACAATGAGCAGTTCTTC
d_gene: TRBD1; v_gene: TRBV9; abundance: -; j_gene: TRBJ1-3; CDR3aa: CASSVGQGEGNTIYF; CDR3nt: TGTGCCAGCAGCGTAGGTCAGGGGGAAGGAAACACCATATATTTT
d_gene: TRBD1; v_gene: TRBV6-1; abundance: -; j_gene: TRBJ2-2; CDR3aa: CASTRDRMGELFF; CDR3nt: TGTGCCAGCACTCGGGACAGGATGGGGGAGCTGTTTTTT
d_gene: TRBD2; v_gene: TRBV28; abundance: -; j_gene: TRBJ2-5; CDR3aa: CASSLLSTSGGVETQYF; CDR3nt: TGTGCCAGCAGTTTACTCTCGACTAGCGGGGGGGTAGAGACCCAGTACTTC
d_gene: TRBD1; v_gene: TRBV2; abundance: -; j_gene: TRBJ1-6; CDR3aa: CASIQGGYSPLHF; CDR3nt: TGTGCCAGCATACAGGGGGGATATTCACCCCTCCACTTT
d_gene: -; v_gene: TRBV6-1; abundance: -; j_gene: TRBJ2-1; CDR3aa: CASSGGSLYNEQFF; CDR3nt: TGTGCCAGCAGTGGGGGCAGCCTTTACAATGAGCAGTTCTTC
d_gene: TRBD1; v_gene: TRBV2; abundance: few; j_gene: TRBJ1-3; CDR3aa: CASIEGASGNTIYF; CDR3nt: TGTGCCAGCATCGAGGGGGCAAGTGGAAACACCATATATTTT
d_gene: TRBD1; v_gene: TRBV9; abundance: -; j_gene: TRBJ2-7; CDR3aa: CASSESGQGAYEQYF; CDR3nt: TGTGCCAGCAGCGAGAGCGGGCAGGGGGCTTACGAGCAGTACTTC
d_gene: TRBD1; v_gene: TRBV10-3; abundance: few; j_gene: TRBJ1-2; CDR3aa: CAIRGTGYGYTF; CDR3nt: TGTGCCATCAGGGGGACAGGGTATGGCTACACCTTC
d_gene: TRBD1; v_gene: TRBV29-1; abundance: few; j_gene: TRBJ2-2; CDR3aa: CSVLRTGNTGELFF; CDR3nt: TGCAGCGTTCTACGGACAGGCAACACCGGGGAGCTGTTTTTT
d_gene: TRBD1; v_gene: TRBV27; abundance: few; j_gene: TRBJ2-1; CDR3aa: CASSSGTGLNEQFF; CDR3nt: TGTGCCAGCAGTTCCGGGACAGGGTTGAATGAGCAGTTCTTC
d_gene: -; v_gene: TRBV7-2; abundance: few; j_gene: TRBJ1-5; CDR3aa: CASSLAGGYSNQPQHF; CDR3nt: TGTGCCAGCAGCTTAGCGGGGGGTTATAGCAATCAGCCCCAGCATTTT
d_gene: -; v_gene: TRBV7-9; abundance: few; j_gene: TRBJ2-7; CDR3aa: CASSLVPVGQFYEQYF; CDR3nt: TGTGCCAGCAGCTTAGTCCCCGTCGGACAGTTCTACGAGCAGTACTTC
d_gene: -; v_gene: TRBV2; abundance: -; j_gene: TRBJ2-2; CDR3aa: CASSEEAPANTGELFF; CDR3nt: TGTGCCAGCAGTGAGGAGGCCCCGGCGAACACCGGGGAGCTGTTTTTT
d_gene: -; v_gene: TRBV6-6; abundance: few; j_gene: TRBJ1-3; CDR3aa: CASSSRGNTIYF; CDR3nt: TGTGCCAGCAGCTCGAGGGGAAACACCATATATTTT
d_gene: -; v_gene: TRBV7-2; abundance: few; j_gene: TRBJ2-2; CDR3aa: CASSLRGNTGELFF; CDR3nt: TGTGCCAGCAGCTTAAGGGGGAACACCGGGGAGCTGTTTTTT
d_gene: -; v_gene: TRBV19; abundance: -; j_gene: TRBJ2-1; CDR3aa: CASSIGQIDEQFF; CDR3nt: TGTGCCAGTAGTATTGGGCAGATCGATGAGCAGTTCTTC
d_gene: TRBD1; v_gene: TRBV27; abundance: -; j_gene: TRBJ2-7; CDR3aa: CASSTDRSSYEQYF; CDR3nt: TGTGCCAGCAGTACGGACAGGAGCTCCTACGAGCAGTACTTC
d_gene: TRBD1; v_gene: TRBV10-3; abundance: few; j_gene: TRBJ1-1; CDR3aa: CAISRTGEAVTEAFF; CDR3nt: TGTGCCATCAGTCGGACAGGGGAAGCGGTCACTGAAGCTTTCTTT
d_gene: TRBD1; v_gene: TRBV11-2; abundance: few; j_gene: TRBJ1-5; CDR3aa: CASSPATGDQPQHF; CDR3nt: TGTGCCAGCAGCCCAGCGACAGGGGATCAGCCCCAGCATTTT